This T cell receptor (beta chain) appears in the sequencing data of a study of cytomegalovirus exposure and HLA in healthy donors. Looking at the study overall: Membership in the Caucasian-associated ancestry cluster was found for around 81% of 350 to 450 genotyped donors.

The PCR made use of 60 Vbeta and 13 Jbeta primers. The protocol was immunoSEQ multiplex PCR, while the TCRdb copy is restricted to in-frame clones and leaves out a portion. The sample carries about 250,000 clones, 78% recorded once. Study-wide results and caveats: DRB1 had the most TCR associations and HLA-C the fewest, a later analysis found, with rates varying by HLA locus. In a later analysis, TCR beta V- and J-gene trimming showed a link to a missense DCLRE1C variant.

With regard to this clone: Its antigen is undetermined.

Sequencing was done on a sample of PBMCs. The clonotype comes from a boy aged 10-17 years in good health and CMV-seronegative.

The CDR3 region has the DNA TGTGCCAGCAGCCAAGGGGACACGGGACATCCTTTACCAGGGGCCAACGTCCTGACTTTC. Translated, it gives CASSQGDTGHPLPGANVLTF. This chain joins TRBV14 and TRBJ2-6; TRBD1 might be the D (6 bases). The CDR3 extends over 20 amino acids. Germline CDR1 is SGHDN and CDR2 is FVKESK. V was trimmed by 1 base and J by 4 bases, leaving 23 bases between them.